These 27 T cell receptor beta chains originate from one sample sequenced in a study of cytomegalovirus exposure and HLA in healthy donors (TCRdb year 2017). The receptor library was made with the immunoSEQ multiplex PCR assay. For the multiplex PCR, a mixture combining 60 forward primers for TCR Vbeta segments and 13 reverse primers for TCR Jbeta segments was used. The immuneACCESS repertoire file appears here via TCRdb, limited to in-frame rearrangements. These files lack a portion of the clones; in checked studies, under half of the deficit traces to unresolved V genes, and the cause of the others is not known. The table for this sample lists about 190,000 clones; 79% of them were counted only once. The ten largest clones take up 1.6% of the sample. The specimen sequenced was PBMCs. The receptors originated from a woman under 30 in good health and CMV-seronegative.

J is TRBJ1-1 and V is TRBV18; 10 bases line up with TRBD1. After removal of 6 bases from V and 10 bases from J, the junction contained 8 bases not matched to a gene. The CDR3 loop spans 13 amino acids. The V gene's germline CDR1 is KGHSH and CDR2 LQKENI. In DNA, the CDR3 is TGTGCCAGCTCGCCAGACAGGGGGCTTAGAGCTTTCTTT. Amino acids: CASSPDRGLRAFF.

J is TRBJ2-3 and V is TRBV10-2; D may be TRBD2 (5 bases). V dropped 7 bases and J dropped 4 bases, with 12 bases sitting between them. Germline values: CDR1 WSHSY, CDR2 SAAADI. CDR3 size: 13 residues. The CDR3 sequence: CASTRRLSDTQYF. CDR3 DNA: TGCGCCAGCACCCGCAGACTATCAGATACGCAGTATTTT.

V is TRBV7-8 and J is TRBJ2-1; 8 nucleotides match TRBD1. The CDR3 spans 16 residues. Trimming removed 8 bases from V and 5 bases from J; junction bases left unmatched: 14. Germline lookup yields CDR1 SGHVS and CDR2 FQNEAQ. The CDR3 here is CASLPRTGKPHNEQFF. In DNA, the CDR3 is TGTGCCAGCCTGCCTAGGACAGGGAAGCCCCACAATGAGCAGTTCTTC.

The J gene is TRBJ1-5, the V gene TRBV27; 8 bases map to TRBD1. This CDR3 is 16 amino acids long. Germline lookup yields CDR1 MNHEY and CDR2 SMNVEV (reference sequence). J lost 5 bases, V lost 5 bases, and 11 bases had no gene match. The CDR3, as DNA: TGTGCCAGCAGTCCGACAGGGACAGGATCGGATCAGCCCCAGCATTTT. This encodes CASSPTGTGSDQPQHF.

V gene TRBV6-5 combines with J gene TRBJ1-2; 7 bases map to TRBD1. CDR1 and CDR2 (germline): MNHEY, SVGAGI. The V and J ends lost 3 bases and 0 bases, in that order; junction bases with no gene match: 7. This CDR3 contains 16 residues. The CDR3, as DNA: TGTGCCAGCAGTTATTCGGGACAGCACACTAACTATGGCTACACCTTC. Amino acid sequence: CASSYSGQHTNYGYTF.

The CDR3 here is CASSRRGGGTYNEQFF. The CDR3 DNA sequence: TGTGCCAGCAGCCGCCGGGGGGGAGGGACCTACAATGAGCAGTTCTTC. J is TRBJ2-1 and V is TRBV7-8, with 8 bases matching TRBD2. V lost 5 bases, J lost 2 bases, and 8 bases stayed unmatched. Germline V CDR1 and CDR2: SGHVS, FQNEAQ. CDR3 length: 16 amino acids.

The chain uses TRBV28 and TRBJ2-7, with D tentatively TRBD1 (5 bases). There are 13 residues in the CDR3. V was pared by 6 bases and J by 1 base, with 10 bases between. The germline V gene encodes CDR1 MDHEN and CDR2 SYDVKM. This chain's CDR3 is CASRDTGSYEQYF. The CDR3 nucleotides are TGTGCCAGCAGAGATACAGGATCCTACGAGCAGTACTTC.

This chain joins TRBV6-1 and TRBJ1-5, with 7 bases that match TRBD1. CDR3 length: 15 amino acids. CDR1 MNHNS and CDR2 SASEGT come from the germline V gene. The junction had 7 bases not matched to a gene; V was cut back by 4 bases and J by 4 bases. As DNA, the CDR3 is TGTGCCAGCAGTGTGTTAGGGGGCGAAAATCAGCCCCAGCATTTT. It encodes CASSVLGGENQPQHF.

The gene calls are TRBV29-1 and TRBJ2-5, with 8 bases that match TRBD2. Near its end, the DNA agrees better with TRBJ2-7, so the J call may be wrong. The germline gives CDR1 SQVTM, CDR2 ANQGSEA. CDR3 size: 16 residues. The CDR3 bases are TGCAGCGTTGAACTAAGGACTAGCAGGAGACCCTACGAGCAGTACTTC. Translated: CSVELRTSRRPYEQYF.

This clone was seen more than once but under ten times. The chain couples TRBV6-1 to TRBJ1-1, with 8 bases that match TRBD1. The CDR3 extends over 14 amino acids. The V segment lost 1 base and the J segment 4 bases; nucleotides outside the gene matches: 2. Germline V gives CDR1 MNHNS, CDR2 SASEGT. This chain's CDR3 is CASSEGQGSTEAFF. CDR3 bases: TGTGCCAGCAGTGAAGGACAGGGGTCCACTGAAGCTTTCTTT.

The table lists this clone with a count of one. This chain joins TRBV7-2 and TRBJ2-1, with TRBD2 as a possible D gene (5 bases). Germline V lookup: CDR1 SGHTA, CDR2 FQGNSA. The V end was cut by 5 bases, the J end by 5 bases, with 16 bases between. CDR3 size: 15 residues. The CDR3 nucleotides read TGTGCCAGCAGCCCCAGCGGCGGGTGGGACAATGAGCAGTTCTTC. Its protein product is CASSPSGGWDNEQFF.

The chain has TRBV11-2 and TRBJ2-5; the D is unclear. Germline V gene data show CDR1 as SGHAT and CDR2 as FQNNGV. This CDR3 is built from 16 residues. The ends were cut back, 0 bases at V and 3 bases at J, with 14 bases in the middle. CDR3 in DNA: TGTGCCAGCAGCTTAGATCTTTTGGGCACAAAAGAGACCCAGTACTTC. This translates into CASSLDLLGTKETQYF.

This clone was counted only a few times. The rearrangement uses TRBV9 and TRBJ2-5; D is perhaps TRBD2 (5 bases). The CDR3 sequence is 14 residues long. The V gene's germline CDR1 is SGDLS and CDR2 YYNGEE. V was shortened by 0 bases and J by 5 bases, with 11 bases between the two germline ends. The CDR3 here is CASSVGGSVETQYF. The CDR3 nucleotides read TGTGCCAGCAGCGTAGGGGGTAGCGTTGAGACCCAGTACTTC.

This clone was detected a few times. The V and J genes are TRBV28 and TRBJ1-2; D is perhaps TRBD1 (5 bases). This CDR3 contains 15 residues. V was shortened by 8 bases and J by 4 bases, with 20 bases between the two germline ends. Germline CDR1 reads MDHEN; CDR2 reads SYDVKM. The CDR3 sequence is CASRPGLGGSYGYTF. For the CDR3, the DNA is TGTGCCAGCCGGCCCGGCCTTGGGGGGTCCTATGGCTACACCTTC.

The rearrangement uses TRBV19 and TRBJ2-5; a possible D gene is TRBD2 (6 bases). The V end lost 3 bases, the J end lost 0 bases, and 8 bases lay between the germline ends. Germline V gives CDR1 LNHDA, CDR2 SQIVND (reference sequence). CDR3 size: 14 residues. The CDR3 bases are TGTGCCAGTAGTATTGCGGGGTACCAAGAGACCCAGTACTTC. This encodes CASSIAGYQETQYF. Full variable domain (missing parts from reference TRBV19 and TRBJ2-5): DGGITQSPKYLFRKEGQNVTLSCEQNLNHDAMYWYRQDPGQGLRLIYYSQIVNDFQKGDIAEGYSVSREKKESFPLTVTSAQKNPTAFYLCASSIAGYQETQYFGPGTRLLVL.

This rearrangement joins TRBV28 to TRBJ2-1; the D is unclear. Germline CDR1 MDHEN, CDR2 SYDVKM. CDR3 size: 13 residues. Trimming pared 6 bases from V and 2 bases from J, leaving 8 bases between. CDR3 nucleotide sequence: TGTGCCAGCAGGAAGAGTGCCTACAATGAGCAGTTCTTC. This gives the protein CASRKSAYNEQFF. The full variable domain, completed using reference TRBV28 and TRBJ2-1, is DVKVTQSSRYLVKRTGEKVFLECVQDMDHENMFWYRQDPGLGLRLIYFSYDVKMKEKGDIPEGYSVSREKKERFSLILESASTNQTSMYLCASRKSAYNEQFFGPGTRLTVL.

The rearrangement links TRBV6-6 to TRBJ1-6; D remains unclear. The V end was cut by 0 bases, the J end by 10 bases, with 13 bases between. The CDR3 consists of 15 residues. Germline CDR1 reads MNHNY; CDR2 reads SVGAGI (reference sequence). The CDR3 bases are TGTGCCAGCAGTTACTCTGAGTTCTCGGGGTCACCCCTCCACTTT. Protein: CASSYSEFSGSPLHF.

This sequence joins TRBV5-6 and TRBJ1-1; D call uncertain. This CDR3 spans 13 amino acids. The germline gives CDR1 SGHDT, CDR2 YYEEEE. With 1 base removed from V and 3 bases from J, the gap between germline ends came to 7 bases. This CDR3 is CASSLTVDTEAFF. For the CDR3, the DNA is TGTGCCAGCAGCTTGACTGTAGACACTGAAGCTTTCTTT.

The J gene is TRBJ2-1, the V gene TRBV29-1, with D maybe TRBD2 (6 bases). This CDR3 region has 14 residues. Trimming pared 1 base from V and 0 bases from J, leaving 7 bases between. Germline V gene lookup returns CDR1 SQVTM and CDR2 ANQGSEA. CDR3 DNA: TGCAGCGTTGAAGTAGCGGACTCCTACAATGAGCAGTTCTTC. It specifies CSVEVADSYNEQFF.

V gene TRBV6-6 combines with J gene TRBJ2-7, with 7 positions matching TRBD2. CDR1 MNHNY and CDR2 SVGAGI come from the germline V gene (reference sequence). Trimming took 8 bases from V and 0 from J; bases not matched to a gene: 13. The CDR3 is 16 residues long. In nucleotides, the CDR3 is TGTGCCAGCGAGTTCCCCGGGGGGTCCCCCTCCTACGAGCAGTACTTC. Protein: CASEFPGGSPSYEQYF.

V and J are TRBV7-3 and TRBJ2-6; D is unresolved. Trimming stripped 0 bases from V and 1 base from J, with 4 bases between. This CDR3 has 15 residues. Germline CDR1 SGHTA, CDR2 FQGTGA. Here the CDR3 DNA reads TGTGCCAGCAGCTTAACTTCTTCTGGGGCCAACGTCCTGACTTTC. Amino acid sequence: CASSLTSSGANVLTF.

V is TRBV29-1 and J is TRBJ2-5; D is perhaps TRBD1 (5 bases). The J call is doubtful: the DNA matches TRBJ2-7 better. The germline V gene encodes CDR1 SQVTM and CDR2 ANQGSEA. The CDR3 is 14 residues long. CDR3 region: CSVTPPRDSYEQYF. In nucleotides, the CDR3 is TGCAGCGTTACGCCCCCCAGGGACTCCTACGAGCAGTACTTC.

The chain carries TRBV4-2 and TRBJ1-6; TRBD1 matches 9 bases. Germline CDR1 LGHNA, CDR2 YNFKEQ. V shed 2 bases and J 6 bases; nucleotides not matched to a gene: 8. This CDR3 comprises 17 residues. This chain's CDR3 is CASSQPSPGQGNSPLHF. The CDR3 DNA follows: TGTGCCAGCAGCCAACCGTCACCGGGACAGGGTAATTCACCCCTCCACTTT.

The gene calls are TRBV7-9 and TRBJ1-1, with TRBD1 identical over 8 bases. The germline V gene has CDR1 SEHNR and CDR2 FQNEAQ (reference sequence). The CDR3 spans 19 residues. The V and J ends lost 4 bases and 0 bases, in that order; junction bases with no gene match: 16. The CDR3, as DNA: TGTGCCAGCAGCTCGATACCCGGGACAGGACTTGTTATGAACACTGAAGCTTTCTTT. Protein product: CASSSIPGTGLVMNTEAFF.

The genes are TRBV2 and TRBJ1-2; the match to TRBD1 covers 10 bases. The V gene's germline CDR1 is SNHLY and CDR2 FYNNEI. V lost 1 base and J lost 8; bases outside the gene matches: 10. CDR3 length equals 16 residues. This CDR3 reads CASSEDRQGALRGYTF. The CDR3, as DNA: TGTGCCAGCAGTGAAGATCGACAGGGGGCGCTTCGCGGCTACACCTTC.

V usage is TRBV18 and J usage is TRBJ2-3, with 7 bases aligning to TRBD1. Germline V CDR1 and CDR2: KGHSH, LQKENI. The ends lost 3 bases at V and 6 bases at J; junction bases unmatched: 18. The CDR3 runs 18 residues. DNA of the CDR3: TGTGCCAGCTCACCCACACCCCTACAGGGGAACCTCTGGGATACGCAGTATTTT. As protein: CASSPTPLQGNLWDTQYF.

This clone was recorded once. The chain couples TRBV6-5 to TRBJ2-2, with a weak D call TRBD2 (5 bases). V was pared by 2 bases and J by 7 bases, with 8 bases between. The CDR3 sequence is 13 residues long. Germline-derived CDR1 and CDR2 are MNHEY and SVGAGI. In nucleotides, the CDR3 is TGTGCCAGCAGTTACACCGGGGACGGGGAGCTGTTTTTT. Translation gives CASSYTGDGELFF.